This is a list of T cell receptor beta chains from one sample in a study of T cell responses to AZD1222 COVID-19 vaccine. Clones were read by immunoSEQ multiplex PCR, and TCRdb kept only the in-frame ones, dropping some. The sample holds tens of thousands of clones; 92% are singletons and the top ten take more than 4.5%. The input for sequencing was peripheral blood, taken on day 0 of AZD1222 vaccination. The receptor source for this set is an adult in good health. Each CDR3 is given with its conserved first and last residue. A D gene is named only where the DNA matches it firmly. Clone size is given for some rows only: seen once, a few or many times, or a class if the clone is expanded.

d_gene: .; v_gene: TRBV28; len: 15; abundance: .; j_gene: TRBJ1-3; CDR3aa: CASSSTGYSGNTIYF; CDR3nt: TGTGCCAGCAGCTCCACAGGTTACTCTGGAAACACCATATATTTT
d_gene: .; v_gene: TRBV2; len: 15; abundance: .; j_gene: TRBJ1-2; CDR3aa: CASIPATNQLLRGTF; CDR3nt: TGTGCCAGCATCCCCGCAACAAACCAACTTCTTCGCGGCACCTTC
d_gene: TRBD1; v_gene: TRBV3-1/TRBV3-2; len: 15; abundance: .; j_gene: TRBJ2-3; CDR3aa: CASSQLQGAQYTQYF; CDR3nt: TGTGCCAGCAGCCAGTTACAGGGGGCTCAGTATACGCAGTATTTT
d_gene: TRBD1; v_gene: TRBV19; len: 15; abundance: .; j_gene: TRBJ1-5; CDR3aa: CASTIGGGQVQPQHF; CDR3nt: TGTGCCAGTACCATCGGAGGGGGCCAGGTTCAGCCCCAGCATTTT
d_gene: .; v_gene: TRBV28; len: 14; abundance: .; j_gene: TRBJ1-4; CDR3aa: CASSLTRTNEKLFF; CDR3nt: TGTGCCAGCAGTTTAACGAGAACTAATGAAAAACTGTTTTTT
d_gene: .; v_gene: TRBV7-2; len: 16; abundance: .; j_gene: TRBJ1-3; CDR3aa: CASSSNPQGPGNTIYF; CDR3nt: TGTGCCAGCAGTTCCAACCCCCAAGGGCCTGGAAACACCATATATTTT
d_gene: .; v_gene: TRBV6-2/TRBV6-3; len: 14; abundance: .; j_gene: TRBJ2-1; CDR3aa: CASSLGNSYNEQFF; CDR3nt: TGTGCCAGCAGTTTAGGGAACTCCTACAATGAGCAGTTCTTC
d_gene: TRBD2; v_gene: TRBV7-2; len: 17; abundance: .; j_gene: TRBJ2-2; CDR3aa: CASSFAGTSGHTGELFF; CDR3nt: TGTGCCAGCAGCTTCGCCGGGACTAGCGGGCACACCGGGGAGCTGTTTTTT
d_gene: .; v_gene: TRBV5-1; len: 12; abundance: .; j_gene: TRBJ2-7; CDR3aa: CASSSGGYEQYF; CDR3nt: TGCGCCAGCAGCTCCGGGGGATACGAGCAGTACTTC
d_gene: .; v_gene: TRBV10-3; len: 13; abundance: .; j_gene: TRBJ2-3; CDR3aa: CAISQPGTDTQYF; CDR3nt: TGTGCCATCTCCCAGCCCGGCACAGATACGCAGTATTTT
d_gene: TRBD1; v_gene: TRBV5-5; len: 15; abundance: .; j_gene: TRBJ2-7; CDR3aa: CATQIFGTGGYEQYF; CDR3nt: TGTGCCACCCAGATTTTCGGGACAGGGGGCTACGAGCAGTACTTC
d_gene: .; v_gene: TRBV2; len: 14; abundance: .; j_gene: TRBJ1-1; CDR3aa: CASISQTHGTEAFF; CDR3nt: TGTGCCAGCATATCACAAACGCATGGCACTGAAGCTTTCTTT
d_gene: TRBD2; v_gene: TRBV24-1; len: 14; abundance: .; j_gene: TRBJ2-1; CDR3aa: CATSNAGAYNEQFF; CDR3nt: TGTGCCACCAGTAACGCGGGAGCCTACAATGAGCAGTTCTTC
d_gene: .; v_gene: TRBV27; len: 15; abundance: .; j_gene: TRBJ2-5; CDR3aa: CASSLAPYTAETQYF; CDR3nt: TGTGCCAGCAGTCTAGCCCCGTACACGGCCGAGACCCAGTACTTC
d_gene: .; v_gene: TRBV5-5; len: 15; abundance: once; j_gene: TRBJ2-5; CDR3aa: CASTREGGRAETQYF; CDR3nt: TGTGCCAGCACCCGAGAGGGGGGGCGGGCAGAGACCCAGTACTTC
d_gene: .; v_gene: TRBV18; len: 15; abundance: .; j_gene: TRBJ2-4; CDR3aa: CASSPYKTGKNIQYF; CDR3nt: TGTGCCAGCTCACCGTATAAAACAGGCAAAAACATTCAGTACTTC
d_gene: .; v_gene: TRBV2; len: 12; abundance: .; j_gene: TRBJ2-5; CDR3aa: CASSPPGETQYF; CDR3nt: TGTGCCAGCAGTCCCCCAGGGGAGACCCAGTACTTC
d_gene: .; v_gene: TRBV6-2/TRBV6-3; len: 16; abundance: few; j_gene: TRBJ1-1; CDR3aa: CASSYGLGGTGTEAFF; CDR3nt: TGTGCCAGCAGTTACGGTTTAGGGGGGACCGGCACTGAAGCTTTCTTT
d_gene: .; v_gene: TRBV30; len: 14; abundance: .; j_gene: TRBJ2-7; CDR3aa: CAWIPWGGPYLRYF; CDR3nt: TGTGCCTGGATTCCATGGGGGGGCCCCTACCTCAGGTACTTC
d_gene: .; v_gene: TRBV7-9; len: 13; abundance: .; j_gene: TRBJ1-5; CDR3aa: CASSLEGVQPQHF; CDR3nt: TGTGCCAGCAGCTTAGAAGGTGTTCAGCCCCAGCATTTT
d_gene: .; v_gene: TRBV6-5; len: 14; abundance: .; j_gene: TRBJ2-2; CDR3aa: CASSYLQGPGELFF; CDR3nt: TGTGCCAGCAGTTACTTACAGGGTCCCGGGGAGCTGTTTTTT
d_gene: .; v_gene: TRBV7-8; len: 13; abundance: .; j_gene: TRBJ2-5; CDR3aa: CASSLGYQETQYF; CDR3nt: TGTGCCAGCAGCCTCGGGTACCAAGAGACCCAGTACTTC
d_gene: .; v_gene: TRBV6-5; len: 13; abundance: .; j_gene: TRBJ2-2; CDR3aa: CASRRANTGELFF; CDR3nt: TGTGCCAGCAGGAGGGCGAACACCGGGGAGCTGTTTTTT
d_gene: .; v_gene: TRBV14; len: 14; abundance: .; j_gene: TRBJ1-1; CDR3aa: CASSQEKGIVEAFF; CDR3nt: TGTGCCAGCAGCCAAGAGAAAGGTATCGTTGAAGCTTTCTTT
d_gene: .; v_gene: TRBV5-1; len: 15; abundance: .; j_gene: TRBJ2-7; CDR3aa: CASSPEGGNSYEQYF; CDR3nt: TGCGCCAGCAGCCCGGAAGGGGGAAACTCCTACGAGCAGTACTTC